A single TCR beta chain is shown here with its context. Its specific antigen is unknown. No much larger clonotype is one base removed from it; base qualities were not supplied. This sample stems from a study of T cell responses to AZD1222 COVID-19 vaccine (dated by TCRdb to about 2021). For context, the study as a whole: TCR sequencing covered fewer than 250 trial participants: 200 to 220 given two doses of AZD1222 and approximately 26 given two doses of MenACWY control vaccine. Trial participants were enrolled into age subgroups of 18-55, 56-69 and 70-plus years, which contained about 160, 30 and 59 TCR-sequenced participants, respectively. Paper-wide results and their limitations: Reportedly, almost half of the unique spike-specific TCRs recognized epitopes lying outside the regions that are mutated in the B.1.351 and B.1.1.7 variants. CD4 TCRs associated with the vaccine covered the entire spike protein, and the dominant responses were in regions 160-218 and 743-854. Conclusions about previously exposed vaccinees were limited because only six AZD1222 recipients were SARS-CoV-2 seropositive at baseline. Because no samples from the day 14 peak response were available, repertoires could be characterized only after the peak T cell response. Spike-specific TCR breadth and depth rose significantly after two AZD1222 doses compared with day 0 and with MenACWY recipients. The 56-69-year group was small, and its depth increase did not reach significance, likely because of low power. Participants were mostly white British and included more females than males, and it was suggested by the authors that clonal diversity may have been underestimated.

What the time point label conveys for this sample: about 28 days (+/-7) after the second vaccine dose. AZD1222 recipients with second doses at about 4 weeks or about 12 weeks were pooled, because spike-specific TCR depth and breadth did not differ between schedules. Vaccinee samples came from UK trials COV001 and COV002, including a single-blind randomized controlled phase 2/3 trial of AZD1222 (ChAdOx1 nCoV-19) in healthy adults. Trial participant PBMC samples were collected at day 0 and day 28 after the second dose for TCRbeta chain sequencing. The CDR3 regions of human TCRbeta chains were analyzed by immunosequencing. In the authors' own workflow: TCRs in the repertoires were compared against a reference library of SARS-CoV-2-specific TCRs that had been generated with the MIRA antigen-specificity platform. Breadth was defined as the fraction of unique TCRs that were SARS-CoV-2-associated, and depth was defined as the fraction of total T cells that were SARS-CoV-2-associated. Each spike-specific TCR was assigned to its reactive spike region and to a CD4 or CD8 class using the MIRA data. Log10-transformed breadth and depth values were compared by one-way ANOVA with Sidak's multiple comparisons tests. What TCRdb holds here is the immuneACCESS table cut down to in-frame rearrangements. Part of the clones is not present; checked against another copy, under half of the missing clones reflect an unresolved V gene, and the others are unexplained. From that table come the V and J calls and clone size; the DNA was used to work out D and trimming. This sample comprises about 150,000 clones, more than 85% of them detected only once. In total, the top ten clones hold more than 1.3% of the sample.

The material was peripheral blood, obtained 28 days after the second AZD1222 dose. This sequence originates from an adult who received the AZD1222 COVID-19 vaccine.

The nucleotide sequence reads TGCGCCAGCAGCTCGCTAGCGGGAGCTGACTACGAGCAGTACTTC. Protein translation: CASSSLAGADYEQYF. Recombination connected TRBV5-1 to TRBJ2-7; TRBD2 matches 10 bases in the middle. The CDR3 covers 15 residues, taking in both the cysteine and the phenylalanine. The entry retains the CDR3 DNA only, 45 bases that are in frame from base 1. CDR1 and CDR2 were assigned from the germline V gene as SGHRS and YFSETQ. Relative to germline, V is missing 3 bases and J is missing 3 bases, with 6 bases of the junction outside any gene match.